This TCR beta chain was recovered during a study of cytomegalovirus exposure and HLA in healthy donors. Donors consisted of healthy bone marrow donors. Per the germline V gene, CDR1 is SEHNR and CDR2 is FQNEAQ (reference sequence). V dropped 5 bases and J dropped 6 bases, with 14 bases sitting between them. This CDR3 has 14 amino acids. Both 60 Vbeta primers and 13 Jbeta primers went into the PCR. This table comes from immunoSEQ multiplex PCR, and its TCRdb copy is limited to in-frame clones, with some not included. The sample holds 150,000 to 200,000 clones; roughly 87% are singletons and the top ten take less than 1.6%. Notes on this clone: Its target is unknown.

General study points: A later analysis associated 16,951 TCR beta sequences with HLA alleles at a 0.05 false discovery rate.

The sequenced material came from PBMCs. This chain joins TRBV7-9 and TRBJ1-3; D not certain. The receptor comes from a girl aged 10-17 years in good health and CMV-seropositive. In DNA form, the CDR3 reads TGTGCCAGCAGCGGTCGGGGTGGGTCAAACACCATATATTTT. Residues: CASSGRGGSNTIYF.